This TCR beta chain comes out of a study of T cells after yellow fever vaccination. Study-level information: Preparation of fractions with low cell numbers was performed using SMART-Seq v4 Ultra Low Input. Broader study findings: Subsequent booster samples again held most clones from primary vaccination (around 96% CD4, 85% to 90% CD8). A weaker but faster secondary response was observed, peaking on day 5 versus 15.

This clonotype was picked up a small number of times. Its target is unknown. Each CDR3 protein gets one entry after TCRdb re-called the 5' RACE reads with MiXCR. The table includes about 510,000 distinct CDR3 sequences, about a fifth detected once. The CDR3 runs to 13 residues. Germline V gives CDR1 ENHRY, CDR2 SYGVKD. V was pared by 6 bases and J by 0 bases, with 6 bases between. The receptor's source is a young man who received the YFV17D yellow fever vaccine. The specimen was PBMCs, collected around 3 weeks after the first yellow fever vaccination. V gene TRBV10-3 combines with J gene TRBJ1-3, with a tentative D call TRBD1 (5 bases). The CDR3 DNA reads as TGTGCCATCAGGACAGACTCTGGAAACACCATATATTTT. Translation gives CAIRTDSGNTIYF.